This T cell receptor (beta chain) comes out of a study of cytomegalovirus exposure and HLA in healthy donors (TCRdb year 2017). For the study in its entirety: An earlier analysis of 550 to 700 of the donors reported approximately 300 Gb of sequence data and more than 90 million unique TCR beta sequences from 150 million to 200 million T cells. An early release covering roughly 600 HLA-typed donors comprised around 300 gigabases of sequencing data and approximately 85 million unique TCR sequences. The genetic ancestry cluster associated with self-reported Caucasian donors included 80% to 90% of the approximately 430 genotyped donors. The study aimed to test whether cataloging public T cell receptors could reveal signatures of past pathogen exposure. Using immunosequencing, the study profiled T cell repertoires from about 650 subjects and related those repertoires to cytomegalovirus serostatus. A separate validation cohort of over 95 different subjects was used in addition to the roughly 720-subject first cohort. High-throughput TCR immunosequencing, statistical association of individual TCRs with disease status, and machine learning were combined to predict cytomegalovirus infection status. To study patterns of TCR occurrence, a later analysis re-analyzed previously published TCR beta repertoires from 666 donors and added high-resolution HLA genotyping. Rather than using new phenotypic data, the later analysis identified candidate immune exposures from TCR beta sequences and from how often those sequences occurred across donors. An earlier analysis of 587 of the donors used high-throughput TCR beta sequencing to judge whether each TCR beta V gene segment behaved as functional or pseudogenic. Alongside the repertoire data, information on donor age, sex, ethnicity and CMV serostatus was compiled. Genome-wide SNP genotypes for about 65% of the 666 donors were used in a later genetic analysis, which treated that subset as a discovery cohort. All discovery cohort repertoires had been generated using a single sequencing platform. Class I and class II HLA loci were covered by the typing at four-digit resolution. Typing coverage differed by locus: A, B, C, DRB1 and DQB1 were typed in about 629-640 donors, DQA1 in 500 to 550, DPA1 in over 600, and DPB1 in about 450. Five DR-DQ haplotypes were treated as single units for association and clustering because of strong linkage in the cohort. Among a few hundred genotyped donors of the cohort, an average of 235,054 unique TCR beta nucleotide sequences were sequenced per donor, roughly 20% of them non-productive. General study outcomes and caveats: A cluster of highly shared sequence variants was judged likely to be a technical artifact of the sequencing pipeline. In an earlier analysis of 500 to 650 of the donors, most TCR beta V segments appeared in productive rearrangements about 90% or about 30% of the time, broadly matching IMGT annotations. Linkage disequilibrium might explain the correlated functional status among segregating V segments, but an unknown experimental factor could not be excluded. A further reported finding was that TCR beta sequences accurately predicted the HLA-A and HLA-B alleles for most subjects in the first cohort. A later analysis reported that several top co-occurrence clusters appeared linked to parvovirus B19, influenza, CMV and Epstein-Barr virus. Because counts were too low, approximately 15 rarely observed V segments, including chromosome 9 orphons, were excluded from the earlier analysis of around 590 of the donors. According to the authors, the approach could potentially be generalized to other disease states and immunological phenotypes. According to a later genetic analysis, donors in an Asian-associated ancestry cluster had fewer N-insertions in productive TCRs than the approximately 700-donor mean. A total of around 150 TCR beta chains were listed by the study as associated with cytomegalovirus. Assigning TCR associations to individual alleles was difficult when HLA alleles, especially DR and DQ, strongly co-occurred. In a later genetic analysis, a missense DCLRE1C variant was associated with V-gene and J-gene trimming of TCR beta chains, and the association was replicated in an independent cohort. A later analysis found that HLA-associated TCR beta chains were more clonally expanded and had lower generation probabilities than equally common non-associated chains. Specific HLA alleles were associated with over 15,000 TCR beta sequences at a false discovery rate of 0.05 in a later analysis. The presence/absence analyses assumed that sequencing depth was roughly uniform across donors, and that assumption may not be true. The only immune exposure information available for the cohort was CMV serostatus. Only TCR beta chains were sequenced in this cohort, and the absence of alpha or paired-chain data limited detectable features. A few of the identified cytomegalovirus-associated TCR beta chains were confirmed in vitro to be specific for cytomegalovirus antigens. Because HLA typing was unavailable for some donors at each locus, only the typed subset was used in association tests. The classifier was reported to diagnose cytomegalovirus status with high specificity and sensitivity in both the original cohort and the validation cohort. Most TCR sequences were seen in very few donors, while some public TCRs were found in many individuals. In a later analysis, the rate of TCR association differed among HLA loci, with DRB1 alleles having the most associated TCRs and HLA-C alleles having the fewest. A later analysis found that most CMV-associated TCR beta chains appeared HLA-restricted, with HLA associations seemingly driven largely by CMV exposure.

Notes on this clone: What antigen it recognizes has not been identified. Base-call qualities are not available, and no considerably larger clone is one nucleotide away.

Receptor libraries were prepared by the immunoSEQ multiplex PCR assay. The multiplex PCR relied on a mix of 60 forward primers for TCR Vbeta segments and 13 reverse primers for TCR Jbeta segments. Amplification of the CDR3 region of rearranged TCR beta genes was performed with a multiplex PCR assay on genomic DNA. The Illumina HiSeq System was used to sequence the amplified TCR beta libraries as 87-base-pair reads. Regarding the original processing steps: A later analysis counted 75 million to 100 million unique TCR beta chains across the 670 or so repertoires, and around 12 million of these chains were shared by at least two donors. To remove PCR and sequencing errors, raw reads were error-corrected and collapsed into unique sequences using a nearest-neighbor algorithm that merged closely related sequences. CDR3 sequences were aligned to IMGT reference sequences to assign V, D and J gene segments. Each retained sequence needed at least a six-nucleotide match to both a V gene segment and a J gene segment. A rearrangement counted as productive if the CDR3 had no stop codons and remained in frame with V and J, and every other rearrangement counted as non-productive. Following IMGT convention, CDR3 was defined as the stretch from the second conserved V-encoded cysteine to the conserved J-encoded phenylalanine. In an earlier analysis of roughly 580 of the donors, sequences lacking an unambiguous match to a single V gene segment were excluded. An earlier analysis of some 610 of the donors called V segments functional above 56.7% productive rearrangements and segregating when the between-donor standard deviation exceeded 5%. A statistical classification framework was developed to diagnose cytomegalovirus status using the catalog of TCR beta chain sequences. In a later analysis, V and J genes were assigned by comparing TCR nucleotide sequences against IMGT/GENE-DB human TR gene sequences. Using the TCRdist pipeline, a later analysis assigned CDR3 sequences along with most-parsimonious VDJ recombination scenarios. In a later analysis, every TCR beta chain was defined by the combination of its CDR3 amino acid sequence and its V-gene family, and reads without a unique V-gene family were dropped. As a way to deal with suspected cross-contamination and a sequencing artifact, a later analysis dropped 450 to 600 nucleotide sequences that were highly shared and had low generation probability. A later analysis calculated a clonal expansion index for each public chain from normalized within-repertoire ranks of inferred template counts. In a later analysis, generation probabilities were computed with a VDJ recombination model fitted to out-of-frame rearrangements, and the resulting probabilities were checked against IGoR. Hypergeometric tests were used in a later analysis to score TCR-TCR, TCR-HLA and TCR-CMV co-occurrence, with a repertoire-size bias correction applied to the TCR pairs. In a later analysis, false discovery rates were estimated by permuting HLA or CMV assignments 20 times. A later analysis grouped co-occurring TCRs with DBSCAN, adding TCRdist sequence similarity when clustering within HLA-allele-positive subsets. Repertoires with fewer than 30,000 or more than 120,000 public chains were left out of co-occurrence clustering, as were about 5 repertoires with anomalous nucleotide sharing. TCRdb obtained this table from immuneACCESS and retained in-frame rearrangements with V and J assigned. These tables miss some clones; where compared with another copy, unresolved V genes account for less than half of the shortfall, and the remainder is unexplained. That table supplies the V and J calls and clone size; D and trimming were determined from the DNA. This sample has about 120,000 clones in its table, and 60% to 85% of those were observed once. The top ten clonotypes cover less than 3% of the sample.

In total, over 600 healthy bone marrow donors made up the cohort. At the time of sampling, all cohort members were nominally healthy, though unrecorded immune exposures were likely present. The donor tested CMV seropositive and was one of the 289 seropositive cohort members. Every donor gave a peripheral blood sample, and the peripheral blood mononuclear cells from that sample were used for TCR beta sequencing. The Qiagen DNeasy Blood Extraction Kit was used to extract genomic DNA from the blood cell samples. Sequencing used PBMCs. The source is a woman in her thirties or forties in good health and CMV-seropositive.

The CDR3 in this case is CASTTGGAFTDTQYF. The sequenced DNA: TGCGCCAGCACGACAGGGGGCGCTTTCACAGATACGCAGTATTTT. The rearranged chain carries TRBV5-1 and TRBJ2-3; the junction holds 10 bases that match TRBD1. Inclusive of the bounding cysteine and phenylalanine, the CDR3 is 15 residues long. CDR3 DNA is the only sequence kept; it has 45 bases, read in frame from the first base. V lost 6 bases and J lost 2 bases, and the count of bases not matched to a germline gene is 6. In the germline V gene, CDR1 corresponds to SGHRS and CDR2 to YFSETQ.